Each of the 16 T cell receptor beta chains below was sequenced from the same sample in a study of Ad26.COV2.S vaccination and SARS-CoV-2 variants. Method: immunoSEQ multiplex PCR; TCRdb's copy keeps in-frame clones and lacks some. The sample lists approximately 300,000 clones; 85% were seen once. Documented treatment: 15 to 20 received Ad26.COV2.S at low or high dose, single or two shots; 5 received placebo; per-sample allocation not given. Sampling took place 63 days after the first vaccine or placebo injection. The starting material was peripheral blood, obtained in a trial of Ad26.COV2.S vaccine versus placebo. These receptors were obtained from a person between 18 and 65 years old who received the Ad26.COV2.S COVID-19 vaccine or a placebo.

The gene calls are TRBV12-3 or TRBV12-4 and TRBJ1-5; D ambiguous. Trimming removed 5 bases from V and 4 bases from J, with 9 bases in between. CDR3 size: 13 residues. This CDR3 is CASSPLINQPQHF. CDR3 DNA: TGTGCCAGCAGTCCCCTAATTAATCAGCCCCAGCATTTT.

The gene calls are TRBV6-1 and TRBJ1-2; no clear D gene. Trimming took 0 bases from V and 4 from J, leaving 12 bases between them. Germline CDR1 and CDR2: MNHNS and SASEGT. This CDR3 spans 15 amino acids. The CDR3 spells CASSEASRPRYGYTF. The CDR3 nucleotides are TGTGCCAGCAGTGAAGCGTCCAGGCCACGCTATGGCTACACCTTC.

This sequence joins TRBV13 and TRBJ2-1; 10 nucleotides align to TRBD2. V dropped 5 bases and J dropped 7; count of bases not matched to a gene: 11. Germline CDR1 reads PRHDT; CDR2 reads FYEKMQ (reference sequence). The CDR3 contains 16 residues. The CDR3 is CASSLASGGILNEQFF. For the CDR3, the DNA is TGTGCCAGCAGCCTGGCTAGCGGGGGCATTCTGAATGAGCAGTTCTTC.

J is TRBJ2-1 and V is TRBV11-2; TRBD2 agrees at 7 bases. Per the germline V gene, CDR1 is SGHAT and CDR2 is FQNNGV. V dropped 0 bases and J dropped 0; count of bases not matched to a gene: 5. The CDR3 covers 17 residues. The chain's CDR3 is CASSLDIWGGSYNEQFF. Written as DNA, the CDR3 is TGTGCCAGCAGCTTAGATATATGGGGGGGCTCCTACAATGAGCAGTTCTTC.

V is TRBV19 and J is TRBJ2-2; D could derive from TRBD1 or TRBD2 (5 bases each). The CDR3 is 18 amino acids. Germline loops: CDR1 LNHDA, CDR2 SQIVND (reference sequence). Between the trimmed V and J ends, which lost 6 bases and 1 base, there was a span of 21 bases. The CDR3 region is CASSRRGAGTGNTGELFF. The CDR3 DNA sequence: TGTGCCAGTAGCCGACGTGGGGCTGGGACGGGGAACACCGGGGAGCTGTTTTTT.

The V gene is TRBV28, the J gene TRBJ2-7, with 7 nucleotides matching TRBD2. CDR3 size: 15 residues. CDR1 and CDR2 (germline): MDHEN, SYDVKM. V was pared by 1 base and J by 6 bases, with 9 bases of the junction left unmatched. CDR3: CASSLFRGVFGEQYF. CDR3 DNA sequence: TGTGCCAGCAGTTTATTTCGGGGGGTCTTCGGCGAGCAGTACTTC.

This CDR3 reads CASTNRDSYNEQFF. The CDR3 bases are TGTGCCAGCACCAACAGGGACTCCTACAATGAGCAGTTCTTC. The gene calls are TRBV11-3 and TRBJ2-1; weak D call: TRBD1 (6 bases). There are 14 residues in the CDR3. CDR1 is SGHNT, CDR2 YENEEA, per germline. Deletions cut 7 bases from V and 0 bases from J, with 10 bases between. Supplemented by reference TRBV11-3 and TRBJ2-1, the full variable domain reads EAGVVQSPRYKIIEKKQPVAFWCNPISGHNTLYWYLQNLGQGPELLIRYENEEAVDDSQLPKDRFSAERLKGVDSTLKIQPAELGDSAVYLCASTNRDSYNEQFFGPGTRLTVL.

CDR3: CSVEGGQPSTDTQYF. The CDR3 coding sequence is TGCAGCGTTGAAGGGGGTCAGCCTAGCACAGATACGCAGTATTTT. The rearrangement joins TRBV29-1 to TRBJ2-3; D unresolved. The length of the CDR3 is 15 residues. CDR1 SQVTM and CDR2 ANQGSEA come from the germline V gene. V lost 1 base and J 0 bases, leaving 11 bases between the germline ends.

The gene calls are TRBV3-1 (or the pseudogene TRBV3-2) and TRBJ2-3; a weak D match, TRBD1 (6 bases). CDR1 is LGHDT and CDR2 is YNNKEL in the germline V gene (reference sequence). The ends were cut back, 0 bases at V and 4 bases at J, with 17 bases in the middle. The CDR3 runs 17 residues. This CDR3 is CASSQDIRTVGPDTQYF. Here the CDR3 DNA reads TGTGCCAGCAGCCAAGATATAAGGACAGTCGGCCCAGATACGCAGTATTTT.

The chain uses TRBV19 and TRBJ1-5; unclear D gene. Germline V gene data show CDR1 as LNHDA and CDR2 as SQIVND (reference sequence). The ends were cut back, 9 bases at V and 0 bases at J, with 18 bases in the middle. The CDR3 is 16 residues long. The CDR3 nucleotides are TGTGCCAGCCACCTTAACGGTGTTTATAGCAATCAGCCCCAGCATTTT. Amino acids: CASHLNGVYSNQPQHF.

This chain joins TRBV24-1 and TRBJ1-5; D possibly corresponds to TRBD1 (5 bases). V lost 4 bases to trimming and J lost 3 bases, with 15 bases between them. The CDR3 length is 16 residues. Germline CDR1 is KGHDR and CDR2 is SFDVKD. CDR3 loop: CATSDPAQGSNQPQHF. The CDR3 DNA is TGTGCCACCAGTGACCCCGCCCAGGGCTCCAATCAGCCCCAGCATTTT.

The chain uses TRBV29-1 and TRBJ2-7; D unresolved. V dropped 6 bases and J dropped 2 bases, with 14 bases sitting between them. CDR1 is SQVTM, CDR2 ANQGSEA, per germline. The CDR3 runs to 13 residues. CDR3 amino acids: CSVRLIPPYEQYF. CDR3 DNA: TGCAGCGTGAGACTTATCCCTCCCTACGAGCAGTACTTC.

The gene calls are TRBV9 and TRBJ2-7; TRBD1 matches 7 bases. With V trimmed by 4 bases and J by 1 base, 11 bases remained unmatched. Per germline, CDR1 SGDLS and CDR2 YYNGEE. This CDR3 contains 16 residues. CDR3: CASSSYDRDPSYEQYF. The CDR3 nucleotides are TGTGCCAGCAGCTCATACGACAGGGACCCTTCCTACGAGCAGTACTTC.

This clone was counted a single time. The chain has TRBV9 and TRBJ1-2, with 8 bases identical to TRBD1. This CDR3 spans 15 amino acids. Germline V gene sequence: CDR1 SGDLS, CDR2 YYNGEE. Losses at the gene ends were 2 bases for V and 5 bases for J; bases not matched to a gene: 8. The CDR3 loop reads CASSVSGGEVYGYTF. CDR3 nucleotides: TGTGCCAGCAGCGTCTCAGGGGGCGAGGTGTATGGCTACACCTTC.

The rearrangement uses TRBV7-9 and TRBJ1-1; 10 nucleotides agree with TRBD1. The ends lost 5 bases at V and 1 base at J; junction bases unmatched: 4. Germline V gene lookup returns CDR1 SEHNR and CDR2 FQNEAQ (reference sequence). This CDR3 has 15 residues. CDR3 protein: CASSLRTGGNTEAFF. DNA for the CDR3: TGTGCCAGCAGCCTCCGGACAGGGGGGAACACTGAAGCTTTCTTT.

This clone was counted once. The chain has TRBV6-1 and TRBJ1-2; TRBD1 agrees at 9 bases. With 3 bases clipped from V and 8 bases from J, the junction kept 10 bases outside the gene matches. Germline V gene lookup returns CDR1 MNHNS and CDR2 SASEGT. The CDR3 is 15 residues long. The CDR3 spells CASSDTRDRAGGYTF. As DNA, the CDR3 is TGTGCCAGCAGTGATACCCGGGACAGGGCTGGGGGCTACACCTTC.